This T cell receptor (beta chain) originates from a study of blood T cells in healthy people across ages. The V segment lost 5 bases and the J segment 9 bases; nucleotides outside the gene matches: 8. Looked up from germline, CDR1 is MGHDK and CDR2 is SYGVNS. The CDR3 covers 14 residues. This clonotype was counted only a few times. For the second PCR, which ran for 7 to 11 cycles, a sample-barcoded 5' primer and a J-beta primer mix were used. TCRdb re-called the 5' RACE reads through MiXCR, storing one row per CDR3 protein. The sample lists approximately 850,000 distinct CDR3 sequences; approximately 44% were seen once.

This chain joins TRBV25-1 and TRBJ2-4, with 9 positions matching TRBD1. The receptor was isolated from a man aged 60-69 years in good health. Material for sequencing was blood. The CDR3, as DNA: TGTGCCAGCAGTCCCGGGACAGGGACAGGCATTCAGTACTTC. This translates into CASSPGTGTGIQYF.